The table lists the clone carrying this TCR beta chain with a few counts. This sample is drawn from a study of T cells in tuberculosis. Only in-frame clones appear in the TCRdb table, and some are missing; sequencing was by immunoSEQ multiplex PCR. The sample consists of around 60,000 clones, 81% of them appearing once. Sorting used thawed, overnight-rested PBMC stained with anti-CD3, a viability dye and GMM-loaded CD1B tetramer. The lipid loaded on the CD1B tetramers was C32 glucose monomycolate from Rhodococcus equi. Tetramer-negative cells, about 97,000 per donor, were also sorted. Study-level results: The stringent gate may have excluded weak CD1B-GMM tetramer binders.

The V gene's germline CDR1 is MNHNY and CDR2 SVGAGI (reference sequence). The CDR3 is made up of 14 amino acids. V shed 7 bases, J shed 5 bases, and the junction held 7 bases outside the gene matches. Source material: CD1b-GMM tetramer-negative cells sorted from PBMCs. The chain links TRBV6-6 to TRBJ2-7; 11 nucleotides agree with TRBD1. The TCR was taken from an adult woman with latent tuberculosis. CDR3: CASNEPGQGDEQYF. The CDR3 nucleotides are TGTGCCAGCAACGAACCGGGACAGGGGGACGAGCAGTACTTC.